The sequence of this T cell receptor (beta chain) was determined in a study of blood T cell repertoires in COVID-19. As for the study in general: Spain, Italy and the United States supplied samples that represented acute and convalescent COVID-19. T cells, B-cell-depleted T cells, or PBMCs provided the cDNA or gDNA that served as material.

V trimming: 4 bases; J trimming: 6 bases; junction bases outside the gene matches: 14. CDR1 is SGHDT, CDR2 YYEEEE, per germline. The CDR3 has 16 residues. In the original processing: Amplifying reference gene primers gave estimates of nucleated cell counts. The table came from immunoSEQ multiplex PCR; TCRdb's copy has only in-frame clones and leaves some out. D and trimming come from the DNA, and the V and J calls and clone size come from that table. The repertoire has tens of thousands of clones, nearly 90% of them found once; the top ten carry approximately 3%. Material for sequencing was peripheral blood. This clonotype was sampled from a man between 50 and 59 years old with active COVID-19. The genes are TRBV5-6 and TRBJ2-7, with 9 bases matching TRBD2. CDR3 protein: CASSPWGAGGPGEQYV. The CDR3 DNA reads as TGTGCCAGCAGCCCCTGGGGGGCGGGAGGGCCGGGCGAGCAGTACGTC.